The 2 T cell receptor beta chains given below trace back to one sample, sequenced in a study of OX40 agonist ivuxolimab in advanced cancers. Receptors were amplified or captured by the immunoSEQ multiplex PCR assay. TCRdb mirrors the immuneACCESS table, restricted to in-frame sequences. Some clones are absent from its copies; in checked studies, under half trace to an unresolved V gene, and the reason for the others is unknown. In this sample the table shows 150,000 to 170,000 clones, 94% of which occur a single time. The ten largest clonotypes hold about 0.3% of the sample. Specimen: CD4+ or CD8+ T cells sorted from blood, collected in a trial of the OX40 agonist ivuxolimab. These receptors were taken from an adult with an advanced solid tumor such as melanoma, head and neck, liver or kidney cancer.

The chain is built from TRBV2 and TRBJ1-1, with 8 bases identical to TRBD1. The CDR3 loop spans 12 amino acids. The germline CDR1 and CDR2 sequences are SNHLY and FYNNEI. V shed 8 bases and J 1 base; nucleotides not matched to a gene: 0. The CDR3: CASGTGNTEAFF. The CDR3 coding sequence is TGTGCCAGCGGGACAGGGAACACTGAAGCTTTCTTT.

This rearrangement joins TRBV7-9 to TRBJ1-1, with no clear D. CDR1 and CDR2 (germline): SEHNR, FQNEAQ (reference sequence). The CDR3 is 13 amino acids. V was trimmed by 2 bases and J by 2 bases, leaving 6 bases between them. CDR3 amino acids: CASSLLGNTEAFF. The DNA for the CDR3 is TGTGCCAGCAGCTTATTAGGAAACACTGAAGCTTTCTTT.